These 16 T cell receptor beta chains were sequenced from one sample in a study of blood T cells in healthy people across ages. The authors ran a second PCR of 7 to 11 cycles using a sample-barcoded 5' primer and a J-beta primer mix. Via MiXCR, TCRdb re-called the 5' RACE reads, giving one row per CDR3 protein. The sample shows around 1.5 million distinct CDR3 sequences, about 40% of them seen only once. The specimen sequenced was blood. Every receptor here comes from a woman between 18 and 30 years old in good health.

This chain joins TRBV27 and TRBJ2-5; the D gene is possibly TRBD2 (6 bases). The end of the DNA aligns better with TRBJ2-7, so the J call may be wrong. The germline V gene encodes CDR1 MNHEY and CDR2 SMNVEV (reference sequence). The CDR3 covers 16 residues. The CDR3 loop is CASRLVGAGRAYEQYF. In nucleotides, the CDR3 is TGTGCCAGCAGACTTGTAGGGGCGGGAAGGGCCTACGAGCAGTACTTC.

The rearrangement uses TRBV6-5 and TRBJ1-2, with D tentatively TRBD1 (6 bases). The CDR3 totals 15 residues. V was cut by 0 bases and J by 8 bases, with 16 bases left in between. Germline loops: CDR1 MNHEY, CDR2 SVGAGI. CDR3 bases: TGTGCCAGCAGTTACTCGGCCGGGACATCAGGCGGCTACACCTTC. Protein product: CASSYSAGTSGGYTF.

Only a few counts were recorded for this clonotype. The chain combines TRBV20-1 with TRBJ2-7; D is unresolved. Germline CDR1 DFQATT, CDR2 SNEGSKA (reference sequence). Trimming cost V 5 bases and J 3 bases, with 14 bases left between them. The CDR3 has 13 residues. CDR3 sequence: CSAPFRTFYEQYF. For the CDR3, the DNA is TGCAGTGCTCCTTTTAGGACCTTCTACGAGCAGTACTTC.

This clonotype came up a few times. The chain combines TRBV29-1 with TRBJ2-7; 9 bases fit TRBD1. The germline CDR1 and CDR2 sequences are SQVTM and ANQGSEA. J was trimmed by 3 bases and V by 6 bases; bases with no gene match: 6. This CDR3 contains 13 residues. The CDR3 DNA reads TGCAGCGTCGCGGACAGGGGTTTCTACGAGCAGTACTTC. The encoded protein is CSVADRGFYEQYF.

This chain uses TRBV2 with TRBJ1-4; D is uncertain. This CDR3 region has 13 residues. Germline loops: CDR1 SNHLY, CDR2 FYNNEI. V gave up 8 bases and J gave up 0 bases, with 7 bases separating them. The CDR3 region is CASGRSTNEKLFF. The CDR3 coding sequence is TGTGCCAGCGGGAGGTCAACTAATGAAAAACTGTTTTTT.

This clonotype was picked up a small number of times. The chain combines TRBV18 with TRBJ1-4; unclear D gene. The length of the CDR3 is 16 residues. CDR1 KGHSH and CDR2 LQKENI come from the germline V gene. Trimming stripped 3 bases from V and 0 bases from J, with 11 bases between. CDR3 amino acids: CASSPTLQSTNEKLFF. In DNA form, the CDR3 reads TGTGCCAGCTCACCCACACTACAATCAACTAATGAAAAACTGTTTTTT.

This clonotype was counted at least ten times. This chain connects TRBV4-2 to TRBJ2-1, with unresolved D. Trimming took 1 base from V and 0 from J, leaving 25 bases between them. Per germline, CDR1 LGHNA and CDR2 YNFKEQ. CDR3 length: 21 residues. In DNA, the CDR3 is TGTGCCAGCAGCCAAGGGTCCTGGCAGGTAGGCCCCTCCAGCTCCTACAATGAGCAGTTCTTC. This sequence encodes CASSQGSWQVGPSSSYNEQFF.

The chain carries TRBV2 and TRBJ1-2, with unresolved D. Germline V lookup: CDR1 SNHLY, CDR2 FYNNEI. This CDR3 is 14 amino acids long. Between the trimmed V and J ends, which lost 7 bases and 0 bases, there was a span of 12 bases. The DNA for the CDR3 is TGTGCCAGCAAATCGGCCTTAGCTAACTATGGCTACACCTTC. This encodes CASKSALANYGYTF. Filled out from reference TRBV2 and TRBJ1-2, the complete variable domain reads EPEVTQTPSHQVTQMGQEVILRCVPISNHLYFYWYRQILGQKVEFLVSFYNNEISEKSEIFDDQFSVERPDGSNFTLKIRSTKLEDSAMYFCASKSALANYGYTFGSGTRLTVV.

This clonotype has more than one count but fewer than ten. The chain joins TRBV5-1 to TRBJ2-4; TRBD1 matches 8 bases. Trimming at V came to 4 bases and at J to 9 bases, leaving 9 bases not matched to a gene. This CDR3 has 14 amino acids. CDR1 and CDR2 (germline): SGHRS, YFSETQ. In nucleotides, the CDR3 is TGCGCCAGCAGCCAGCAGGGGGCTGCGGGCATTCAGTACTTC. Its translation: CASSQQGAAGIQYF.

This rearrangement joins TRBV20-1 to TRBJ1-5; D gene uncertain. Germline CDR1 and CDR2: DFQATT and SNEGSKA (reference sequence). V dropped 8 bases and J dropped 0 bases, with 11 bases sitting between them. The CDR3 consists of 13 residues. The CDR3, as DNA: TGCAGTACCAAGTCCAGTAGCAATCAGCCCCAGCATTTT. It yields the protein CSTKSSSNQPQHF.

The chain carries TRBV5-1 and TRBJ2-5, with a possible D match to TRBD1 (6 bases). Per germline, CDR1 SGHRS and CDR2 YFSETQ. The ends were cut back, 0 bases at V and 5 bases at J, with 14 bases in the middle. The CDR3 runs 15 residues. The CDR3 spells CASSLAGHFYETQYF. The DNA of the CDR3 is TGCGCCAGCAGCTTGGCGGGACATTTTTACGAGACCCAGTACTTC.

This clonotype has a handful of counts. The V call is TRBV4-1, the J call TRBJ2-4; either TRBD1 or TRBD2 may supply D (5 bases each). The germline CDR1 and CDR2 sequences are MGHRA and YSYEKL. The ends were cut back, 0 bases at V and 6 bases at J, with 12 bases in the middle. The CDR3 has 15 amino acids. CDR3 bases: TGCGCCAGCAGCCAAGAATTCCAGGGAGCAAACATTCAGTACTTC. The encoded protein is CASSQEFQGANIQYF.

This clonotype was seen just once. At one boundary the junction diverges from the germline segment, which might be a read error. In DNA form, the CDR3 reads TGTGCCATCAGTGAAGCGGCGGGAGGATACAATGAGCAGTTCTTC. It encodes CAISEAAGGYNEQFF. The chain is built from TRBV6-1 and TRBJ2-1, with 8 bases that match TRBD2. CDR3 length: 15 amino acids. CDR1 and CDR2 from the germline V gene are MNHNS and SASEGT.

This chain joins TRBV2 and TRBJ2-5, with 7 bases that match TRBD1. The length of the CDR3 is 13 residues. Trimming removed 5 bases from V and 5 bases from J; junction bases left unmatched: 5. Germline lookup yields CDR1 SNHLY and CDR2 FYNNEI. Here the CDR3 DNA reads TGTGCCAGCAGTCCCCAGGGGGAGGAGACCCAGTACTTC. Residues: CASSPQGEETQYF.

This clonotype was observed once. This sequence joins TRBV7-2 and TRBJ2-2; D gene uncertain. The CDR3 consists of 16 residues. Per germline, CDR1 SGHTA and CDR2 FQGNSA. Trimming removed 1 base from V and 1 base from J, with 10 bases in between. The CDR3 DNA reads TGTGCCAGCAGCTTAGTCTTTAGCCGGAACACCGGGGAGCTGTTTTTT. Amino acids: CASSLVFSRNTGELFF.

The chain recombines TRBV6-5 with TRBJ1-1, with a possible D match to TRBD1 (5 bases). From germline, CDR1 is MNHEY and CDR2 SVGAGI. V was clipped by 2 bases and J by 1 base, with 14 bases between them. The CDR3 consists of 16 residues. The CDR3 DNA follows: TGTGCCAGCAGTTACACCTACGGGGACCCGAACACTGAAGCTTTCTTT. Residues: CASSYTYGDPNTEAFF.